This T cell receptor beta chain was found in a study of blood T cell repertoires in COVID-19. In the original workflow: From reference gene primer amplification, estimates of nucleated cell counts were derived. TCRdb's table, derived via immunoSEQ multiplex PCR, lists solely in-frame clones and lacks some. V and J calls and clone size are given by that table; D and trimming were obtained from the DNA. The sample consists of roughly 230,000 clones, 85% of them appearing once. This CDR3 is 13 amino acids long. CDR1 is SEHNR, CDR2 FQNEAQ, per germline (reference sequence). J was trimmed by 16 bases and V by 1 base; bases with no gene match: 9.

The specimen sequenced was peripheral blood. The rearrangement joins TRBV7-9 to TRBJ1-5; TRBD1 aligns across 8 bases. The receptor was derived from a man aged 35-49 years with acute or convalescent COVID-19. The CDR3 is CASSLGQGPLQHF. The CDR3 DNA reads as TGTGCCAGCAGCTTAGGACAGGGGCCCCTCCAACATTTT. Full variable domain (remainder filled in from reference TRBV7-9 and TRBJ1-5): DTGVSQNPRHKITKRGQNVTFRCDPISEHNRLYWYRQTLGQGPEFLTYFQNEAQLEKSRLLSDRFSAERPKGSFSTLEIQRTEQGDSAMYLCASSLGQGPLQHFGDGTRLSIL.